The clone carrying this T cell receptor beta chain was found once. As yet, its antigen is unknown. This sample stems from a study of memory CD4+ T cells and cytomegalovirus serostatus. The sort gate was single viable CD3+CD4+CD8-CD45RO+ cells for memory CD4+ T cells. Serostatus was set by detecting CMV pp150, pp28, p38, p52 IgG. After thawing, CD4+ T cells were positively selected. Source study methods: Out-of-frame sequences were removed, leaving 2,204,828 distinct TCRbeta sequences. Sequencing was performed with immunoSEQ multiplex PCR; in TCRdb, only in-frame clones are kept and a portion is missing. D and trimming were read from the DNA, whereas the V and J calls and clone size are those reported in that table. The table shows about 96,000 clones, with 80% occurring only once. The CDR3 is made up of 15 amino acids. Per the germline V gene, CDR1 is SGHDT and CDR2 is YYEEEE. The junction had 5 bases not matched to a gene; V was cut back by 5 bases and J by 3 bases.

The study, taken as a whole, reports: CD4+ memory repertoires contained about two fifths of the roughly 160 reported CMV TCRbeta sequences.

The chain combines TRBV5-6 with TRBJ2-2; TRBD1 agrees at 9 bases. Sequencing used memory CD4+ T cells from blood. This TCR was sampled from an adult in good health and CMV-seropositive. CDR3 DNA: TGTGCCAGCAGGCCCCGGGACAGGGACACCGGGGAGCTGTTTTTT. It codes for CASRPRDRDTGELFF.